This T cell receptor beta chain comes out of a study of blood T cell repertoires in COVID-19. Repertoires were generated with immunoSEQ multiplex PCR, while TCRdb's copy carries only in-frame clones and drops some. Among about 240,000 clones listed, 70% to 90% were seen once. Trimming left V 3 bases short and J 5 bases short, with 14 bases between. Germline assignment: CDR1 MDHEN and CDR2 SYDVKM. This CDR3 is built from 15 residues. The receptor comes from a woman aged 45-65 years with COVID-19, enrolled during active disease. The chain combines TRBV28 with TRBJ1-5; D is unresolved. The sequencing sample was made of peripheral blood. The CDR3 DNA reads TGTGCCAGCAGTTTGATAGCGGGTGTGGATCAGCCCCAGCATTTT. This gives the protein CASSLIAGVDQPQHF.